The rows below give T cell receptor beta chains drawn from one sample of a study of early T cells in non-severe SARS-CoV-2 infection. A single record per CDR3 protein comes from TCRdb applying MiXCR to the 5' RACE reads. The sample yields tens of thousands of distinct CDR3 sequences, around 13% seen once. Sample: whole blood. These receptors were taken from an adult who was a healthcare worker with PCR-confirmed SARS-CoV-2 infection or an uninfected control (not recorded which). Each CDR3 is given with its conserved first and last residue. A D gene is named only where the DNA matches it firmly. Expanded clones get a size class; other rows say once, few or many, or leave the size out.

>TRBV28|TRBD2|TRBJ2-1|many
TGTGCCAGCAGTCCACCTAGCGGGGGGGTTAATGAGCAGTTCTTC
CASSPPSGGVNEQFF
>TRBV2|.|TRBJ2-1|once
TGTGCCAGCATTCTGAGCCAGGGTTACAATGAGCAGTTCTTC
CASILSQGYNEQFF
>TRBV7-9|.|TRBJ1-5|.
TGTGCCAGCAGCATAGGATCAGGGAAGGGGCCCCAGCATTTT
CASSIGSGKGPQHF
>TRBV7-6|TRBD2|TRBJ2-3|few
TGTGCCAGCAGCTTAGTTCTAGCGGGGGACCAACTGGGTACGCAGTATTTT
CASSLVLAGDQLGTQYF
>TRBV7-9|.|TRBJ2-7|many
TGTGCCAGCAGCTTATCACGGACCTACGAGCAGTACTTC
CASSLSRTYEQYF
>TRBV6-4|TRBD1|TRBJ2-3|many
TGTGCCAGCAGTCCCGCGACAGGGGGCACAGATACGCAGTATTTT
CASSPATGGTDTQYF
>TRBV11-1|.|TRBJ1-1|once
TGTGCCAGCAGCTTAAGTAGGACCTACACTGAAGCTTTCTTT
CASSLSRTYTEAFF
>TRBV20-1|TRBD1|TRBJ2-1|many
TGCAGTGCTAGGGAATCACAGGGGGCAAGTCGGTACAATGAGCAGTTCTTC
CSARESQGASRYNEQFF
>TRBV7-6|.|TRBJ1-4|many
TGTGCCAGCAGTGGCGGCGCACGAAATGAAAAACTGTTTTTT
CASSGGARNEKLFF
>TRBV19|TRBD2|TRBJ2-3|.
TGTGCCAGTACCCCCCTTTATAGCGGGGGAGGCGATACGCAGTATTTT
CASTPLYSGGGDTQYF
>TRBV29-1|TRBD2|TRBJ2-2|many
TGCAGCGGCAGACTAGCGGGGGGGCCTGGGGAGCTTTTTTTT
CSGRLAGGPGELFF
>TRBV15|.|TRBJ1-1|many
TGTGCCACCAGCAGAGATCTTTCCGGCCCTCTAGCTGAAGCTTTCTTT
CATSRDLSGPLAEAFF
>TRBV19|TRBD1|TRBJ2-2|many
TGTGCCAGTAGACGACAGGGAAGGGCCGGGGAGCTGTTTTTT
CASRRQGRAGELFF
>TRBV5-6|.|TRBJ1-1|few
TGTGCCAGCAGCTTGGGGGCCATGAACACTGAAGCTTTCTTT
CASSLGAMNTEAFF
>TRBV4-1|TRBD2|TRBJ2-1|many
TGCGCCAGCAGCCATCAGGGGCTAGCGGGGCCCAATGAGCAGTTCTTC
CASSHQGLAGPNEQFF
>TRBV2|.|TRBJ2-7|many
TGTGCCAGCAGTCCCTCCTACGAGCAGTACTTC
CASSPSYEQYF
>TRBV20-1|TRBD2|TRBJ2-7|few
TGCAGTGCTAGAGATGGGACTAATCAGTACTTC
CSARDGTNQYF